The T cell receptor (beta chain) under discussion was sequenced for a study of shared clonotypes between healthy human individuals (dated by TCRdb to about 2020). Background for the entire study: The cohort comprised a couple of women and a few men aged 18 to 49 years. For each donor, three plates each were used for CD4 naive and CD4 memory, two plates were used for CD8 naive, and one plate was used for CD8 memory. To estimate repertoire size and how much clonotypes are shared between individuals, the study performed deep sequencing of blood TCR repertoires from roughly five healthy adults. Different laboratories and diverse techniques were used to prepare libraries and sequence TCR repertoires, to increase sequencing depth and limit assay-specific biases. Leukapheresis yielded between about 0.9 and 9 billion PBMCs per donor.

Points on this clone: Its antigen remains undetermined. The sample holds no much larger clone one base away, and base qualities are not on file.

Healthy HIV-negative adults with no recently reported acute infections or vaccinations were included as donors. Every donor was a Caucasian adult living in Nashville, Tennessee, USA. Magnetic negative selection was used to enrich CD4+ T cells, after which naive cells were positively selected on CD45RA and the negative fraction became the memory subset. Blood was obtained by leukapheresis, after which PBMCs were separated by Ficoll-Histopaque density gradient centrifugation and cryopreserved in liquid nitrogen vapor phase. Purity and quantity of every magnetically sorted T cell population were checked by analytical flow cytometry. Genomic DNA was isolated from every sorted fraction and measured by UV absorbance on a Nanodrop 2000c. TCR CDR3 regions were amplified from genomic DNA by multiplex PCR using the deep immunoSEQ assay. Extracted genomic DNA from each cell subset was spread evenly across all wells of several immunoSEQ 96-well plates, with each plate serving as a replicate. For sorted subsets, around 200 ng genomic DNA, equal to tens of thousands of T cell genomes, was loaded into each replicate PCR. Purified libraries were measured with a Qubit 3.0 fluorometer, size-checked on a Bioanalyzer 2100, and measured again with the KAPA Library Quantification kit. Every immunoSEQ 96-well plate was sequenced on a dedicated single-read 150-cycle Illumina NextSeq 550 flow cell. Turning to the authors' computational methods: Because only junctional sequences without quality scores were contained in the immunoSEQ output, filtering matching that applied to full-length reads could not be performed. To assign V/J genes and CDR3, sequences were annotated against IMGT germline references using PyIR, a Python wrapper for IgBLAST v1.9. Reads with weak V/J assignments (E-value above 1e-6), missing CDR3, stop codons, out-of-frame junctions, or ambiguous translated residues were removed. V3J clonotypes were defined as sequences sharing the same inferred V gene, J gene, and CDR3 amino acid sequence. Percentage overlap between repertoires was calculated by dividing the number of shared unique clonotypes by the size of the smaller repertoire. Repertoire richness was assessed with RTK rarefaction, the Chao1 estimator, and Recon v2.1 estimates of unobserved clonotypes. OLGA was used to compute generation probabilities for all TCRbeta clonotypes that the gDNA method yielded from a few donors. Held by TCRdb, this immuneACCESS table contains in-frame sequences only and omits some clones. Under half of the omission traces to an unresolved V gene where checked; the cause of the rest is unknown. V, J and clone size reflect that table, while D and trimming were determined from the DNA. This sample is represented by about 2.4 million clones; around nine tenths of them were singletons. The ten largest make up around 0.14% of the sample.

Beyond this particular receptor, the publication reports: Incomplete sequencing was indicated by rarefaction of sorted-subset datasets, despite the large sequencing depth. Naive subsets generally had larger estimated clonotype richness than memory subsets did. Because the study included only a small number of donors, the genetic and exposure-history diversity represented was limited. Sampling was restricted to blood, and TCR repertoires in tissues likely differ from the TCR repertoires found in blood. When several donors were compared, the shared fraction of clonotypes was roughly 4.8% for naive CD4, around 4% for naive CD8, 2.3% for memory CD4, and roughly 0.4% for memory CD8. Clonotypes shared by all four sorted-subset donors showed higher generation probabilities than non-shared clonotypes. Pairwise subsampling indicated that sequencing depth was expected to affect the degree of clonotype sharing among donors.

The CDR3 sequence holds 15 residues, the cysteine and phenylalanine included. CDR3 DNA only is kept here, 45 bases in frame from base 1. After removal of 1 base from V and 7 bases from J, the junction retains 5 bases not matched to a gene. The germline V gene (reference sequence) yields LNHNV for CDR1 and YYDKDF for CDR2. Sequencing was done on a sample of naive CD4+ T cells sorted from blood. In the paper's terms, the cell subset or site label means: CD45RA+ positively selected. The TCR comes from a young man in good health. The V and J genes are TRBV15 and TRBJ1-4; 8 central bases correspond to TRBD1. The encoded CDR3 is CATSRGGQGGEKLFF. The DNA sequence follows: TGTGCCACCAGCAGAGGAGGACAGGGCGGTGAAAAACTGTTTTTT.